These 29 T cell receptor beta chains were sequenced from one sample in a study of OX40 agonist ivuxolimab in advanced cancers. Assay: immunoSEQ multiplex PCR; the TCRdb copy retains only in-frame clones and omits some. The data contain 35,000 to 40,000 clones, approximately 82% of them singletons. This specimen was CD4+ or CD8+ T cells sorted from blood, taken in a trial of the OX40 agonist ivuxolimab. All receptors come from an adult with an advanced solid tumor such as melanoma, head and neck, liver or kidney cancer.

Here the CDR3 reads CASSLSTGVDPQHF. CDR3 DNA: TGTGCCAGCAGTTTATCGACAGGAGTTGACCCCCAGCATTTT. The J gene is TRBJ1-5, the V gene TRBV27, with D possibly matching TRBD1 (6 bases). V was cut by 0 bases and J by 10 bases, with 13 bases left in between. The CDR3 covers 14 residues. Germline CDR1 is MNHEY and CDR2 is SMNVEV (reference sequence).

The chain carries TRBV6-5 and TRBJ2-7; D not certain. Trimming took 4 bases from V and 2 from J, leaving 12 bases between them. Germline V gene lookup returns CDR1 MNHEY and CDR2 SVGAGI. The CDR3 is 14 amino acids. CDR3 region: CASSSVNTPYEQYF. CDR3 bases: TGTGCCAGCAGTTCCGTAAATACCCCCTACGAGCAGTACTTC.

Only a few counts were recorded for this clone. J is TRBJ1-2 and V is TRBV7-6, with unresolved D. This CDR3 spans 14 amino acids. The V and J ends lost 1 base and 3 bases respectively, with 9 bases between them. Germline-derived CDR1 and CDR2 are SGHVS and FNYEAQ. The CDR3 region is CASSLDPRDYGYTF. The CDR3 nucleotides are TGTGCCAGCAGCTTAGACCCTAGGGACTATGGCTACACCTTC.

The CDR3 DNA reads TGTGCCAGCAGCTTAGCGGGGACAGGGGTGGGCTATGGCTACACCTTC. Translation gives CASSLAGTGVGYGYTF. The rearrangement uses TRBV7-6 and TRBJ1-2; 10 bases are a match to TRBD1. The ends lost 0 bases at V and 4 bases at J; junction bases unmatched: 5. There are 16 residues in the CDR3. CDR1 is SGHVS and CDR2 is FNYEAQ in the germline V gene.

V and J are TRBV7-8 and TRBJ2-2; 8 bases are shared with TRBD2. CDR1 is SGHVS and CDR2 is FQNEAQ in the germline V gene. This CDR3 has 13 residues. V shed 9 bases, J shed 6 bases, and the junction held 6 bases outside the gene matches. CDR3 loop: CASRAGGPGELFF. Here the CDR3 DNA reads TGTGCCAGTAGGGCGGGGGGCCCCGGGGAGCTGTTTTTT.

This clone was counted once. CDR3 DNA: TGTGCCTGGAGTGTGAATATTAGGGGAGGTGGCTACACCTTC. This translates into CAWSVNIRGGGYTF. This chain uses TRBV30 with TRBJ1-2; perhaps TRBD1 as D (5 bases). Trimming took off 0 bases at V and 7 bases at J, with 15 bases between the two ends. From germline, CDR1 is GTSNPN and CDR2 SVGIG (reference sequence). This CDR3 contains 14 residues. The entire variable domain, with the rest obtained from reference TRBV30 and TRBJ1-2, is as follows: SQTIHQWPATLVQPVGSPLSLECTVEGTSNPNLYWYRQAAGRGLQLLFYSVGIGQISSEVPQNLSASRPQDRQFILSSKKLLLSDSGFYLCAWSVNIRGGGYTFGSGTRLTVV.

V usage is TRBV9 and J usage is TRBJ2-3; 10 bases agree with TRBD1. With 0 bases clipped from V and 4 bases from J, the junction kept 5 bases outside the gene matches. Germline V gene sequence: CDR1 SGDLS, CDR2 YYNGEE. CDR3 length: 16 amino acids. CDR3 region: CASSVAGTGVADTQYF. CDR3 DNA sequence: TGTGCCAGCAGCGTAGCTGGGACAGGGGTGGCAGATACGCAGTATTTT.

This rearrangement joins TRBV2 to TRBJ2-3; either TRBD1 or TRBD2 may supply D (5 bases each). Germline V lookup: CDR1 SNHLY, CDR2 FYNNEI. V lost 4 bases and J 2 bases, leaving 10 bases between the germline ends. The CDR3 extends over 14 amino acids. CDR3 loop: CASSGGTLTDTQYF. The CDR3 nucleotides read TGTGCCAGCAGTGGGGGGACCCTCACAGATACGCAGTATTTT.

This clone was detected only a few times. The CDR3 region is CASSLEGTAYNEQFF. The CDR3, as DNA: TGTGCCAGCAGCTTGGAAGGGACAGCCTACAATGAGCAGTTCTTC. The rearrangement links TRBV5-8 to TRBJ2-1, with TRBD1 matching 7 bases. This CDR3 contains 15 residues. V dropped 0 bases and J dropped 2; count of bases not matched to a gene: 2. Per germline, CDR1 SGHTS and CDR2 YDEGEE. The full variable domain, its missing parts supplied by reference TRBV5-8 and TRBJ2-1, is EAGVTQSPTHLIKTRGQQATLRCSPISGHTSVYWYQQALGLGLQFLLWYDEGEERNRGNFPPRFSGRQFPNYSSELNVNALELEDSALYLCASSLEGTAYNEQFFGPGTRLTVL.

V gene TRBV28 combines with J gene TRBJ2-3; 10 bases map to TRBD1. The CDR3 contains 15 residues. Trimming took 5 bases from V and 5 from J; bases not matched to a gene: 7. Germline V gene lookup returns CDR1 MDHEN and CDR2 SYDVKM. In DNA, the CDR3 is TGTGCCAGCAGTGGTATGGGGACAGGGGAAGATACGCAGTATTTT. Its translation: CASSGMGTGEDTQYF.

The chain recombines TRBV7-2 with TRBJ2-3; 10 bases map to TRBD2. Trimming removed 0 bases from V and 4 bases from J; junction bases left unmatched: 7. Germline lookup yields CDR1 SGHTA and CDR2 FQGNSA. CDR3 length: 17 amino acids. The CDR3 sequence: CASSLARAGGPSDTQYF. CDR3 in DNA: TGTGCCAGCAGCTTAGCGCGAGCGGGAGGGCCGTCAGATACGCAGTATTTT.

This rearrangement joins TRBV21-1 to TRBJ2-2. TRBV21-1 is annotated as a pseudogene. The CDR3 runs 13 residues. CDR3 region: CASSQGSTGELFF. CDR3 in DNA: TGTGCCAGCAGCCAAGGATCCACCGGGGAGCTGTTTTTT.

The V gene is TRBV7-9, the J gene TRBJ2-1, with 15 nucleotides matching TRBD2. Losses at the gene ends were 6 bases for V and 8 bases for J; bases not matched to a gene: 11. Germline assignment: CDR1 SEHNR and CDR2 FQNEAQ (reference sequence). The CDR3 loop spans 17 amino acids. CDR3 DNA: TGTGCCAGCAGGTTTCCGGGACTAGCGGGGGGCCCCGATGAGCAGTTCTTC. Translating it yields CASRFPGLAGGPDEQFF.

The CDR3 DNA reads TGTGCCAGCAGTTCAAACGCCCCTCCAGATACGCAGTATTTT. It is translated as CASSSNAPPDTQYF. The chain carries TRBV2 and TRBJ2-3; D not certain. CDR3 size: 14 residues. Germline loops: CDR1 SNHLY, CDR2 FYNNEI. Trimming pared 5 bases from V and 4 bases from J, leaving 13 bases between. Variable domain in full (rest from reference TRBV2 and TRBJ2-3): EPEVTQTPSHQVTQMGQEVILRCVPISNHLYFYWYRQILGQKVEFLVSFYNNEISEKSEIFDDQFSVERPDGSNFTLKIRSTKLEDSAMYFCASSSNAPPDTQYFGPGTRLTVL.

The chain couples TRBV10-1 to TRBJ1-1, with a possible D match to TRBD1 (5 bases). CDR3 length: 14 residues. V lost 6 bases, J lost 5 bases, and 16 bases lay in between. The V gene's germline CDR1 is WNHNN and CDR2 SYGVQD (reference sequence). CDR3 protein: CASRASGGETEAFF. The CDR3 nucleotides are TGCGCCAGCAGGGCCTCGGGAGGGGAGACTGAAGCTTTCTTT.

The V and J genes are TRBV4-2 and TRBJ2-5, with D possibly TRBD1 on 5 matching bases. The J call could be wrong; TRBJ2-7 is a better fit for the DNA end. CDR1 and CDR2 from the germline V gene are LGHNA and YNFKEQ. This CDR3 has 13 residues. The DNA of the CDR3 is TGTGCCAGCAGATTGACAGCTTCCTACGAGCAGTACTTC. Amino acid sequence: CASRLTASYEQYF.

The genes are TRBV29-1 and TRBJ2-1; D remains unclear. CDR3 length: 13 amino acids. The V gene lost 7 bases and the J gene lost 0 bases, with 10 bases spanning the gap. Germline loops: CDR1 SQVTM, CDR2 ANQGSEA. The CDR3 coding sequence is TGCAGCGCCCACACGAGCTCCTACAATGAGCAGTTCTTC. It yields the protein CSAHTSSYNEQFF.

The CDR3 nucleotides are TGTGCCAGTAGTATAGCGGGGGCTGAAGCTTTCTTT. Protein sequence: CASSIAGAEAFF. The chain combines TRBV19 with TRBJ1-1; D perhaps matches TRBD1 (5 bases). The CDR3 covers 12 residues. V was trimmed by 1 base and J by 6 bases, leaving 6 bases between them. CDR1 is LNHDA, CDR2 SQIVND, per germline (reference sequence).

The genes are TRBV11-1 and TRBJ2-1; D gene ambiguous. Germline CDR1 is SGHAT and CDR2 is FQDESV (reference sequence). This CDR3 is 14 amino acids long. Trimming removed 3 bases from V and 2 bases from J, with 8 bases in between. CDR3 residues: CASSFQDTYNEQFF. CDR3 nucleotide sequence: TGTGCCAGCAGCTTTCAAGACACCTACAATGAGCAGTTCTTC.

This chain joins TRBV5-1 and TRBJ1-5; no firm D call. The V end lost 0 bases, the J end lost 4 bases, and 5 bases lay between the germline ends. Per the germline V gene, CDR1 is SGHRS and CDR2 is YFSETQ. This CDR3 is 13 amino acids long. The CDR3 here is CASSLEQNQPQHF. DNA for the CDR3: TGCGCCAGCAGCTTGGAGCAGAATCAGCCCCAGCATTTT.

V usage is TRBV10-3 and J usage is TRBJ1-5, with a weak D call TRBD1 (5 bases). Trimming removed 8 bases at V and 1 base at J, with 18 bases between. The germline V gene encodes CDR1 ENHRY and CDR2 SYGVKD. The CDR3 has 16 residues. The DNA of the CDR3 is TGTGCCATCGGGGGGGGAAGGGGCACAAGCAATCAGCCCCAGCATTTT. Its translation: CAIGGGRGTSNQPQHF.

The rearrangement joins TRBV30 to TRBJ2-1, with TRBD1 matching 9 bases. V was clipped by 3 bases and J by 15 bases; unmatched bases: 6. There are 11 residues in the CDR3. CDR1 GTSNPN and CDR2 SVGIG come from the germline V gene (reference sequence). The chain's CDR3 is CAWSGDRAGFF. The CDR3 nucleotides read TGTGCCTGGAGCGGGGACAGGGCTGGGTTCTTC.

This clone turned up a few times. The V gene is TRBV5-5, the J gene TRBJ1-3, with D uncertain. This CDR3 is built from 15 residues. The V end was cut by 3 bases, the J end by 2 bases, with 12 bases between. Per the germline V gene, CDR1 is SGHKS and CDR2 is YYEKEE (reference sequence). Here the CDR3 DNA reads TGTGCCAGCAGCTCCCACCCCGTTGCTGGAAACACCATATATTTT. Translation gives CASSSHPVAGNTIYF.

The chain couples TRBV10-2 to TRBJ1-2; TRBD1 might be the D (5 bases). CDR3 length equals 14 residues. V lost 5 bases to trimming and J lost 4 bases, with 14 bases between them. Germline loops: CDR1 WSHSY, CDR2 SAAADI. Written as DNA, the CDR3 is TGCGCCAGCAGTTCTCAGGGACCGAGCTATGGCTACACCTTC. The encoded protein is CASSSQGPSYGYTF.

This rearrangement joins TRBV10-2 to TRBJ2-1; 9 nucleotides agree with TRBD2. V dropped 8 bases and J dropped 3; count of bases not matched to a gene: 8. This CDR3 is 15 amino acids long. Germline V CDR1 and CDR2: WSHSY, SAAADI. This CDR3 is CASRISGGYYNEQFF. CDR3 nucleotide sequence: TGCGCCAGCCGTATCAGCGGGGGGTACTACAATGAGCAGTTCTTC.

This chain links TRBV7-9 with TRBJ1-2; D may be TRBD1 (5 bases). V was clipped by 2 bases and J by 0 bases, with 16 bases between them. This CDR3 comprises 17 residues. Germline values: CDR1 SEHNR, CDR2 FQNEAQ (reference sequence). The CDR3 spells CASSLTLDSMTNYGYTF. DNA for the CDR3: TGTGCCAGCAGCTTAACGCTTGACAGTATGACTAACTATGGCTACACCTTC.

The J gene is TRBJ2-6, the V gene TRBV20-1, with no clear D. The CDR3 is 11 residues long. Trimming removed 5 bases at V and 4 bases at J, with 3 bases between. Germline V gene data show CDR1 as DFQATT and CDR2 as SNEGSKA (reference sequence). The CDR3 region is CSAEGANVLTF. The CDR3 DNA follows: TGCAGTGCTGAGGGGGCCAACGTCCTGACTTTC.

The V and J genes are TRBV9 and TRBJ1-4; TRBD1 might be the D (5 bases). CDR1 and CDR2 from the germline V gene are SGDLS and YYNGEE. The CDR3 totals 16 residues. V lost 3 bases to trimming and J lost 4 bases, with 16 bases between them. The CDR3 DNA is TGTGCCAGCAGCGCCGGGACCGCCGGATTTAATGAAAAACTGTTTTTT. This encodes CASSAGTAGFNEKLFF.

The chain joins TRBV5-4 to TRBJ2-7; weak D call: TRBD2 (7 bases). The CDR3 totals 15 residues. Germline CDR1 and CDR2: SGHNT and YYREEE (reference sequence). The germline V and J ends were trimmed by 4 bases and 2 bases, with 16 bases remaining between them. CDR3 DNA sequence: TGTGCCAGCAGCCCGCGGGGGCAAGCCACCTACGAGCAGTACTTC. Translated, it gives CASSPRGQATYEQYF.